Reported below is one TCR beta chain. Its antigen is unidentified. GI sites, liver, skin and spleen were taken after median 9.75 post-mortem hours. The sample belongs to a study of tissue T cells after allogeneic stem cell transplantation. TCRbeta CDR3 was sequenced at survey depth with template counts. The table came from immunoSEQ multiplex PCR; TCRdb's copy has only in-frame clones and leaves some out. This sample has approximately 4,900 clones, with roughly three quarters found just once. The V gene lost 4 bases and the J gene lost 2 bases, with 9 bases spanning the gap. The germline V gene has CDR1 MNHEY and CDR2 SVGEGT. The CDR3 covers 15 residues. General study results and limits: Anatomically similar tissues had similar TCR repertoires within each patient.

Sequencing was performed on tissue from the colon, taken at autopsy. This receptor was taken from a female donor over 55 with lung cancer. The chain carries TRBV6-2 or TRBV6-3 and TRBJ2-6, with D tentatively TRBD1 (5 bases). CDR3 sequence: CASSSPGTGANVLTF. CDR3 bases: TGTGCCAGCAGTTCGCCAGGGACTGGGGCCAACGTCCTGACTTTC.